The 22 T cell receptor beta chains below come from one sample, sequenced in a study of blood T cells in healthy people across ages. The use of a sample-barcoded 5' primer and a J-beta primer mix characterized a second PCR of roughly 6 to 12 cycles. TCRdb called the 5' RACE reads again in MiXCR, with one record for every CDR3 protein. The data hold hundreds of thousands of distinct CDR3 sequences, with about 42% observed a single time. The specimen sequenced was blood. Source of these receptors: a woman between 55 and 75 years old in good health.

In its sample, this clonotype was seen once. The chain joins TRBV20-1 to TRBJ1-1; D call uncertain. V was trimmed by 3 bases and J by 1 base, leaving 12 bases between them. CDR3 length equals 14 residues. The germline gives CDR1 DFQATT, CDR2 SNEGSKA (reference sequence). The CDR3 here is CSASPPGRNTEAFF. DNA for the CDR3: TGCAGTGCTAGCCCCCCGGGGAGGAACACTGAAGCTTTCTTT.

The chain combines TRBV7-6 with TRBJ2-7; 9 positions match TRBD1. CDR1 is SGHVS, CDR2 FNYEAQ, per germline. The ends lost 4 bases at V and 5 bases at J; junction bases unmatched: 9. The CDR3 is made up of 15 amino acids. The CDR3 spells CASSYRPGQGNEQYF. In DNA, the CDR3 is TGTGCCAGCAGCTACCGCCCGGGACAGGGAAACGAGCAGTACTTC.

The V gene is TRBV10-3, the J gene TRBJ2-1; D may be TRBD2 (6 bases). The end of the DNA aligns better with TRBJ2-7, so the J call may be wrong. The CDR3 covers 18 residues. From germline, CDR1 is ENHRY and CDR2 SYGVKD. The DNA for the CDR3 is TGTGCCATCAGTGAGTCGTCTGGTGGGAGGTTTTCCTACGATGAGCAGTACTTC. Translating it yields CAISESSGGRFSYDEQYF.

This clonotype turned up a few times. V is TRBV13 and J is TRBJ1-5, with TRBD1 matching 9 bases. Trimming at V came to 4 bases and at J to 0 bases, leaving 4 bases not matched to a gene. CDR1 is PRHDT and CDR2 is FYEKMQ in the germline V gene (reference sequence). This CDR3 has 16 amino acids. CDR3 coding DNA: TGTGCCAGCAGCTCGACAGGGGGTCATAGCAATCAGCCCCAGCATTTT. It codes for CASSSTGGHSNQPQHF. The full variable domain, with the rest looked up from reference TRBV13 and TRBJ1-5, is AAGVIQSPRHLIKEKRETATLKCYPIPRHDTVYWYQQGPGQDPQFLISFYEKMQSDKGSIPDRFSAQQFSDYHSELNMSSLELGDSALYFCASSSTGGHSNQPQHFGDGTRLSIL.

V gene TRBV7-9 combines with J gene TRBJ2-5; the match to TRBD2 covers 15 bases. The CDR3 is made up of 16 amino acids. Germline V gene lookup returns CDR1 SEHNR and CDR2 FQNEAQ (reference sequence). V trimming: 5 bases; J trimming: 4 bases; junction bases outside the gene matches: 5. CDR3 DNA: TGTGCCAGCAGCAGAGGACTAGCGGGGGGGCCAGAGACCCAGTACTTC. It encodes CASSRGLAGGPETQYF.

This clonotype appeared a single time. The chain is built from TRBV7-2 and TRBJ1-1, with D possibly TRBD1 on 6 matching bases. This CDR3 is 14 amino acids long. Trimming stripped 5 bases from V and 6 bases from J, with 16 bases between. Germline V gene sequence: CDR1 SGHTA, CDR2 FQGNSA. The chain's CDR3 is CASSVNRVPAEAFF. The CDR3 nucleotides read TGTGCCAGCAGCGTCAACAGGGTTCCCGCTGAAGCTTTCTTT.

The CDR3 protein is CASSSWRVGTYNEQFF. The CDR3 nucleotides are TGTGCCAGCAGCTCATGGCGGGTGGGAACTTACAATGAGCAGTTCTTC. V usage is TRBV7-2 and J usage is TRBJ2-1, with D perhaps matching TRBD2 (5 bases). Germline CDR1 SGHTA, CDR2 FQGNSA. V gave up 4 bases and J gave up 4 bases, with 17 bases separating them. The CDR3 spans 16 residues.

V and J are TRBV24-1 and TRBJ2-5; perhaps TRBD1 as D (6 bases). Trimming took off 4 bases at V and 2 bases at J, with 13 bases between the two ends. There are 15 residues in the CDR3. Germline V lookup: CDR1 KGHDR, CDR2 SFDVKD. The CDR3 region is CATSEHRAKQETQYF. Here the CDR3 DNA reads TGTGCCACCAGTGAACACAGGGCAAAACAAGAGACCCAGTACTTC.

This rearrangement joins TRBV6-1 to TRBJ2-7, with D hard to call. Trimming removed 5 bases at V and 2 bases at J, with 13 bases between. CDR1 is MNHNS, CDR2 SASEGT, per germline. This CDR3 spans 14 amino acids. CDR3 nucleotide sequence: TGTGCCAGCAGTCTATGGGCAGTAACCTACGAGCAGTACTTC. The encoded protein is CASSLWAVTYEQYF.

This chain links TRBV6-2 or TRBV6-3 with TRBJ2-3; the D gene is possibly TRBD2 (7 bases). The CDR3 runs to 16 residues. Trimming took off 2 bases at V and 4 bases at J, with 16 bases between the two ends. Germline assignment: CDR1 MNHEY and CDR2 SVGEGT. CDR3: CASSYEAGALPDTQYF. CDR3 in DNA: TGTGCCAGCAGTTACGAGGCGGGGGCCCTCCCAGATACGCAGTATTTT.

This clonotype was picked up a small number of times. The CDR3 here is CASSRTSGKGNEQFF. The CDR3 DNA reads TGTGCCAGCAGCCGCACTAGCGGGAAGGGAAATGAGCAGTTCTTC. V usage is TRBV4-2 and J usage is TRBJ2-1; TRBD2 matches 10 bases. The CDR3 covers 15 residues. Trimming removed 4 bases from V and 7 bases from J; junction bases left unmatched: 7. Germline assignment: CDR1 LGHNA and CDR2 YNFKEQ.

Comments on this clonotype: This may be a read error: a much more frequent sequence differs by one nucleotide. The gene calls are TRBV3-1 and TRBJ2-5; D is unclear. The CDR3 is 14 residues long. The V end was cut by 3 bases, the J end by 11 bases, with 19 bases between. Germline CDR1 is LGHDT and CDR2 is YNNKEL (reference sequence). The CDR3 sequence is CASSHNLALNEQYF. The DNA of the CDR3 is TGTGCCAGCAGCCATAATTTGGCTCTTAATGAGCAGTACTTC.

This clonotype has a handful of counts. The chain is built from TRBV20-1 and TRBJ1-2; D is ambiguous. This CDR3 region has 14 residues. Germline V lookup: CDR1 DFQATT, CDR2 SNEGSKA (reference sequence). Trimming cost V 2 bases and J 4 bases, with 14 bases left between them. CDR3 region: CSARRTRSSYGYTF. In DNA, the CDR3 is TGCAGTGCTAGACGGACGCGATCATCCTATGGCTACACCTTC.

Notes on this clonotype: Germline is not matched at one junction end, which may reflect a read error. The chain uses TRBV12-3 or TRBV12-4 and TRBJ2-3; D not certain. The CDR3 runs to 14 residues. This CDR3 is CASSYRVSTDAQYF. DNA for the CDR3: TGTGCCAGCAGTTATAGAGTGAGCACAGATGCGCAGTATTTT.

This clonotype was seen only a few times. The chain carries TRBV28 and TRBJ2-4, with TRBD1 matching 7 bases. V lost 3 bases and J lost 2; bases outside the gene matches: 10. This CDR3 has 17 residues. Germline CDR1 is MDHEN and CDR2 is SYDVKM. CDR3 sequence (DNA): TGTGCCAGCAGTTTCCTAATGGGACAGTCCTCCAAAAACATTCAGTACTTC. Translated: CASSFLMGQSSKNIQYF. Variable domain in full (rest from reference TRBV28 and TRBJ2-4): DVKVTQSSRYLVKRTGEKVFLECVQDMDHENMFWYRQDPGLGLRLIYFSYDVKMKEKGDIPEGYSVSREKKERFSLILESASTNQTSMYLCASSFLMGQSSKNIQYFGAGTRLSVL.

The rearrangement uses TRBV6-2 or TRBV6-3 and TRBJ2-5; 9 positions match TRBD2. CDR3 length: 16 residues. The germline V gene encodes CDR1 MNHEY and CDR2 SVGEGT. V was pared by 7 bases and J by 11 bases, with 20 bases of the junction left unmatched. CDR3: CASKPHGGRDFNEQYF. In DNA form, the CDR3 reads TGTGCCAGCAAACCCCATGGCGGGAGGGACTTCAATGAGCAGTACTTC.

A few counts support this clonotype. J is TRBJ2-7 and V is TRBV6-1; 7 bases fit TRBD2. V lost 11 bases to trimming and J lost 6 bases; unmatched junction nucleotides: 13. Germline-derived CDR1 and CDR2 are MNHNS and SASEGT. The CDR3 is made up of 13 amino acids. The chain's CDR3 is CAVVEGSGFEQYF. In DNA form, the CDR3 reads TGTGCCGTCGTTGAAGGTAGCGGGTTCGAGCAGTACTTC.

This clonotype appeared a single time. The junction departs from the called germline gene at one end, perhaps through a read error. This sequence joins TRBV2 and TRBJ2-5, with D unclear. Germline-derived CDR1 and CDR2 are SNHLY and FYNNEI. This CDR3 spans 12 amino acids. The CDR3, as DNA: TGTGCCAGCAGAGGAAACCAAGGGACCCAGTACTTC. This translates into CASRGNQGTQYF.

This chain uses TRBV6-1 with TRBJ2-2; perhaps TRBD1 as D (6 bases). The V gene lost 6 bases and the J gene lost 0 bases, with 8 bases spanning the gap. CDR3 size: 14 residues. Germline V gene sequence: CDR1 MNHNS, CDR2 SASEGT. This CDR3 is CASRRTANTGELFF. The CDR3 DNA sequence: TGTGCCAGCAGAAGGACAGCGAACACCGGGGAGCTGTTTTTT.

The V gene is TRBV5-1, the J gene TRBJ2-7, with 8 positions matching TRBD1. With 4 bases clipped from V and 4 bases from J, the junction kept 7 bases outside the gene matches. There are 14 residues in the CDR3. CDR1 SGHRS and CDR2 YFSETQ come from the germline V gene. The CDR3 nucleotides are TGCGCCAGCAGCCCGAACAGGGGGTCGTACGAGCAGTACTTC. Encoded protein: CASSPNRGSYEQYF.

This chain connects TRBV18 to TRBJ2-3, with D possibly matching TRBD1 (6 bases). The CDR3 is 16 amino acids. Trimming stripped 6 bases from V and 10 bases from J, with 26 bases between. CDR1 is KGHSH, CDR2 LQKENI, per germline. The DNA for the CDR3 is TGTGCCAGCTCGTCCCTGGGCCAGGGGACACCGGAGGCGCAGTATTTT. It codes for CASSSLGQGTPEAQYF.

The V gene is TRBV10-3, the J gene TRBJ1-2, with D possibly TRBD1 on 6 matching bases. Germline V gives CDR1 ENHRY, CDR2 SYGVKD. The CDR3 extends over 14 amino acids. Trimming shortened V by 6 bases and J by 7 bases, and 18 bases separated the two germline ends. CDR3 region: CAIRREDGGSGYTF. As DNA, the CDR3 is TGTGCCATCAGACGAGAAGACGGGGGCTCTGGCTACACCTTC.